This entry describes one T cell receptor (beta chain). Repertoires were generated with immunoSEQ multiplex PCR, while TCRdb's copy carries only in-frame clones and drops some. This table holds approximately 2.3 million clones, 85% to 95% found once. The sample comes from a study of shared clonotypes between healthy human individuals. CDR1 and CDR2 from the germline V gene are SNHLY and FYNNEI. This CDR3 is built from 14 residues. Trimming stripped 5 bases from V and 5 bases from J, with 15 bases between. In the CD4+ fraction, cells were divided into CD45RA+ naive and CD45RA-negative memory subsets. This TCR came from a young man in good health. Some clones in this sample may be carry-over from other donors' samples. The sample was naive CD4+ T cells from PBMCs. Subset here: CD45RA+ positively selected. This chain uses TRBV2 with TRBJ2-5; D call uncertain. CDR3 loop: CASSPDMGRETQYF. CDR3 sequence (DNA): TGTGCCAGCAGTCCCGACATGGGCCGGGAGACCCAGTACTTC.